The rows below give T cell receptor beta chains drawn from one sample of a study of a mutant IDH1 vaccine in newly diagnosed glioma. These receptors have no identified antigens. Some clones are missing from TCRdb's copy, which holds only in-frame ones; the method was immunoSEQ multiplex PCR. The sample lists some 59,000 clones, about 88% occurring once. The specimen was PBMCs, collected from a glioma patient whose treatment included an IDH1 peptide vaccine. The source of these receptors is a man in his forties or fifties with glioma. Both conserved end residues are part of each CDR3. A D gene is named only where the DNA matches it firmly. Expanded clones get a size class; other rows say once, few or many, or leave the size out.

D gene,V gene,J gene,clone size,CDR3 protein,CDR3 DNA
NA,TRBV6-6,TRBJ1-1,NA,CASRLTLNTEAFF,TGTGCCAGCAGACTAACATTGAACACTGAAGCTTTCTTT
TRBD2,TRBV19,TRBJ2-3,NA,CASSPWTSGRASEGDTQYF,TGTGCCAGTAGTCCCTGGACTAGCGGGAGGGCCTCGGAAGGAGATACGCAGTATTTT
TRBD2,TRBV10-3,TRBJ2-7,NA,CAITRDYSYEQYF,TGTGCCATCACCCGGGACTACTCCTACGAGCAGTACTTC
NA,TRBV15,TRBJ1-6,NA,CATSRDLRDTSSYNSPLHF,TGTGCCACCAGCAGAGATCTTAGAGACACAAGCTCCTATAATTCACCCCTCCACTTT
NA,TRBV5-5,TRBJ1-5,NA,CASSVDRDQPQHF,TGTGCCAGCAGCGTGGACAGAGATCAGCCCCAGCATTTT
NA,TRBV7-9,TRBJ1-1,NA,CASGPELNTEAFF,TGTGCCAGCGGACCGGAGTTGAACACTGAAGCTTTCTTT
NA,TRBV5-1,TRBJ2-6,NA,CASSLLGRGGVSSGANVLTF,TGCGCCAGCAGCTTGTTAGGACGGGGAGGAGTGAGCTCTGGGGCCAACGTCCTGACTTTC
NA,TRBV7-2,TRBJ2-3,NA,CASSLLGGVTDTQYF,TGTGCCAGCAGCCTCCTGGGGGGTGTCACAGATACGCAGTATTTT
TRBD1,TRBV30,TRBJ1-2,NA,CAWIPDRGQFYGYTF,TGTGCCTGGATCCCGGACAGGGGGCAGTTCTATGGCTACACCTTC
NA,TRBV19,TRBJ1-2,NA,CASKLRGGYTF,TGTGCCAGTAAGTTGCGCGGCGGCTACACCTTC
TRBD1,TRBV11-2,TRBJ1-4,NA,CASSLGIIRPGQEGEKLFF,TGTGCCAGCAGCTTAGGGATTATACGGCCGGGACAGGAAGGTGAAAAACTGTTTTTT
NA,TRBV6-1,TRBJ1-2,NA,CASSEGGQGPYGYTF,TGTGCCAGCAGTGAAGGAGGTCAGGGTCCCTATGGCTACACCTTC
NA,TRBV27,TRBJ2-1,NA,CASSLPGKSYNEQFF,TGTGCCAGCAGTTTACCAGGGAAATCCTACAATGAGCAGTTCTTC
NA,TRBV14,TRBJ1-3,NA,CASSAGRSGNTIYF,TGTGCCAGCAGCGCAGGACGATCTGGAAACACCATATATTTT
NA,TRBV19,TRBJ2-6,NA,CASSKAGNPGANVLTF,TGTGCCAGTAGTAAGGCGGGGAACCCTGGGGCCAACGTCCTGACTTTC
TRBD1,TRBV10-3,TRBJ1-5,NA,CAISTGQLNHQPQHF,TGTGCCATCAGTACGGGACAGCTTAATCATCAGCCCCAGCATTTT
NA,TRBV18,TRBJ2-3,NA,CASSETGGGSRADTQYF,TGTGCCAGCTCCGAAACAGGAGGGGGATCAAGGGCAGATACGCAGTATTTT
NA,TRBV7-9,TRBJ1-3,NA,CASKDSSSGNTIYF,TGTGCCAGTAAGGACAGCAGCTCTGGAAACACCATATATTTT
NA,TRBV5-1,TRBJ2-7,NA,CASSFTIDSYEQYF,TGCGCCAGCAGCTTTACGATAGACTCCTACGAGCAGTACTTC
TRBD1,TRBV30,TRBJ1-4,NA,CAWSTGVGEKLFF,TGTGCCTGGAGCACAGGGGTGGGGGAAAAACTGTTTTTT
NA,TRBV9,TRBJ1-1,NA,CASSVEGWGSAEAFF,TGTGCCAGCAGCGTAGAGGGTTGGGGTTCGGCCGAAGCTTTCTTT
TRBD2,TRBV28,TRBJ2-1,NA,CASSSGLAGGAEQFF,TGTGCCAGCAGTTCGGGACTAGCGGGAGGAGCAGAGCAGTTCTTC
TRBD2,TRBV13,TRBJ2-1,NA,CASSLDRAGYNEQFF,TGTGCCAGCAGCCTCGACAGAGCGGGATACAATGAGCAGTTCTTC
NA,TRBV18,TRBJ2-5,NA,CASSPLEGYQGETQYF,TGTGCCAGCTCACCACTAGAAGGGTACCAGGGGGAGACCCAGTACTTC
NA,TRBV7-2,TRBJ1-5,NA,CASSLAGHMDQPQHF,TGTGCCAGCAGCTTAGCTGGTCATATGGATCAGCCCCAGCATTTT
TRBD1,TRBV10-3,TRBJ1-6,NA,CAIRGDRGSSPLHF,TGTGCCATCAGGGGAGACAGGGGGAGTTCACCCCTCCACTTT
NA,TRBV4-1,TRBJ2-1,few,CASSHPRESGRNEQFF,TGCGCCAGCAGCCACCCTAGGGAATCGGGTAGGAATGAGCAGTTCTTC
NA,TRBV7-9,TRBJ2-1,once,CASNLIPDSNEQFF,TGTGCCAGCAACTTAATACCAGATTCCAATGAGCAGTTCTTC
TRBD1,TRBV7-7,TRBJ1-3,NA,CASSPLGGSQGAGGNTIYF,TGTGCCAGCAGCCCTCTTGGGGGGTCCCAGGGGGCTGGTGGAAACACCATATATTTT
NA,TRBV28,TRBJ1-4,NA,CASSSQGAGTNEKLFF,TGTGCCAGCAGTTCACAAGGGGCGGGTACTAATGAAAAACTGTTTTTT
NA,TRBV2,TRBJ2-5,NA,CASSRDSRGETQYF,TGTGCCAGCAGTAGGGACTCTCGAGGAGAGACCCAGTACTTC
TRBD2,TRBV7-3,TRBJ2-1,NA,CASSAGTSAYNEQFF,TGTGCCAGCTCGGCCGGGACTAGCGCCTACAATGAGCAGTTCTTC
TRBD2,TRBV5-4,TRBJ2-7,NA,CASSATSGREQYF,TGTGCCAGCAGCGCTACTAGCGGGAGGGAGCAGTACTTC
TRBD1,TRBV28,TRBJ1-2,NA,CASSHDRGGYGYTF,TGTGCCAGCAGCCATGACAGGGGAGGGTATGGCTACACCTTC
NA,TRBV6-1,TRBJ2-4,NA,CASSDLQGAKNIQYF,TGTGCCAGCAGTGACCTGCAGGGAGCCAAAAACATTCAGTACTTC
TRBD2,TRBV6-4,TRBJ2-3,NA,CASSDSIGGGSRKWYF,TGTGCCAGCAGTGACTCGATCGGCGGGGGGTCTCGGAAGTGGTATTTT
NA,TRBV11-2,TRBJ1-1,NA,CASSPGARAEAFF,TGTGCCAGCAGCCCGGGGGCGCGGGCTGAAGCTTTCTTT
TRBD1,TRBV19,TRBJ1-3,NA,CASTGTVSSGNTIYF,TGTGCCAGTACGGGGACAGTGAGCTCTGGAAACACCATATATTTT
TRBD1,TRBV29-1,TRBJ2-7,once,CSVEDRQGGSYEQYF,TGCAGCGTTGAAGACCGACAGGGTGGTAGTTACGAGCAGTACTTC
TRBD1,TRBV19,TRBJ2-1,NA,CASSKLDRGPPNEQFF,TGTGCCAGTAGTAAACTCGACAGGGGCCCCCCCAATGAGCAGTTCTTC
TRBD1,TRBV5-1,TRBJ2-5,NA,CASSVDRGGGETQYF,TGCGCCAGCAGCGTAGACAGGGGAGGAGGAGAGACCCAGTACTTC
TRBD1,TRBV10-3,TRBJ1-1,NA,CAISGGWTGATEAFF,TGTGCCATCAGTGGAGGCTGGACAGGGGCCACTGAAGCTTTCTTT
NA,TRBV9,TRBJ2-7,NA,CASSPTLTIPYEQYF,TGTGCCAGCAGCCCCACCCTTACCATTCCCTACGAGCAGTACTTC
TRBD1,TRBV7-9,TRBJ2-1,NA,CASSPTWTGGIEQFF,TGTGCCAGCAGCCCTACCTGGACAGGGGGCATTGAGCAGTTCTTC
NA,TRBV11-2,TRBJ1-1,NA,CASSPRMNTEAFF,TGTGCCAGCAGCCCCCGAATGAACACTGAAGCTTTCTTT
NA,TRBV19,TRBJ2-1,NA,CASSIVNRNEQFF,TGTGCCAGTAGTATAGTTAACAGGAATGAGCAGTTCTTC
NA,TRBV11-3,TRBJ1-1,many,CASSSGGITEAFF,TGTGCCAGCAGCAGCGGCGGGATCACTGAAGCTTTCTTT
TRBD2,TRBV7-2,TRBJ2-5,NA,CASSLGRTSGRGIQETQYF,TGTGCCAGCAGCTTAGGCCGGACTAGCGGGAGGGGGATCCAAGAGACCCAGTACTTC
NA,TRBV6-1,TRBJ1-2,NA,CASSDTPGYTF,TGTGCCAGCAGTGACACCCCGGGCTACACCTTC
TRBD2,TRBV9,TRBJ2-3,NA,CASSVGLAENTDTQYF,TGTGCCAGCAGCGTAGGACTAGCGGAGAACACAGATACGCAGTATTTT
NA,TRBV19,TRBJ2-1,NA,CASRTREVYNEQFF,TGTGCCAGCCGGACCCGAGAGGTATACAATGAGCAGTTCTTC
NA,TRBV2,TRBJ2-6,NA,CAKSVPRGAGKGSGANVLTF,TGTGCCAAAAGTGTTCCCCGGGGAGCAGGGAAGGGTTCTGGGGCCAACGTCCTGACTTTC
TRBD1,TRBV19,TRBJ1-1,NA,CASSILGQHTEAFF,TGTGCCAGTAGTATTCTGGGACAGCACACTGAAGCTTTCTTT
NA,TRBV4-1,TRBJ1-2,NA,CASSPKWDVRWGYTF,TGCGCCAGCAGCCCGAAATGGGACGTGCGGTGGGGCTACACCTTC